A selection of T cell receptor beta chains follows, all from one sample in a study of human versus mouse CDR3 diversity and MHC coevolution. Data came from immunoSEQ multiplex PCR; TCRdb stores just in-frame clones and leaves some out. The data hold about 81,000 clones, with just over 90% observed a single time. The sample comprised naive CD4+ T cells from blood. The receptors were sampled from a person between 30 and 69 years old in good health. Both conserved end residues are part of each CDR3. The order of the fields is D gene, V gene, J gene, CDR3 protein. A D gene is named only where the DNA matches it firmly.

D gene: NA
V gene: TRBV7-8
J gene: TRBJ2-7
CDR3 protein: CASSPLRSYEQYF

D gene: NA
V gene: TRBV21-1
J gene: TRBJ2-2
CDR3 protein: CASSLSGSHRGAVF

D gene: NA
V gene: TRBV6-1
J gene: TRBJ2-1
CDR3 protein: CATLKFNEQFF

D gene: TRBD2
V gene: TRBV10-3
J gene: TRBJ2-3
CDR3 protein: CAISDGTTTDTQYF

D gene: NA
V gene: TRBV19
J gene: TRBJ1-2
CDR3 protein: CASSPQNYGYTF

D gene: TRBD1
V gene: TRBV6-1
J gene: TRBJ1-1
CDR3 protein: CASSEAKGAPATEAFF

D gene: NA
V gene: TRBV4-3
J gene: TRBJ1-5
CDR3 protein: CASSQDPGALFPQHF

D gene: TRBD1
V gene: TRBV7-9
J gene: TRBJ1-1
CDR3 protein: CASTRGQGDGTEAFF

D gene: TRBD1
V gene: TRBV9
J gene: TRBJ2-1
CDR3 protein: CASSVSTGGYNEQFF

D gene: NA
V gene: TRBV11-3
J gene: TRBJ2-6
CDR3 protein: CASSFGAGANVLTF

D gene: NA
V gene: TRBV7-2
J gene: TRBJ1-5
CDR3 protein: CASSLALQGSNQPQHF

D gene: TRBD2
V gene: TRBV29-1
J gene: TRBJ2-3
CDR3 protein: CSVVRGRADTQYF

D gene: NA
V gene: TRBV6-1
J gene: TRBJ1-5
CDR3 protein: CASSSRDWGEGPQHF

D gene: TRBD1
V gene: TRBV5-1
J gene: TRBJ2-7
CDR3 protein: CASSLGGTGDSYEQYF

D gene: NA
V gene: TRBV2
J gene: TRBJ2-3
CDR3 protein: CASSRGGTTDTQYF

D gene: TRBD1
V gene: TRBV7-2
J gene: TRBJ2-3
CDR3 protein: CASSLVLGQGSDTQYF

D gene: NA
V gene: TRBV7-2
J gene: TRBJ2-3
CDR3 protein: CASSIGPQADTQYF

D gene: NA
V gene: TRBV6-5
J gene: TRBJ1-1
CDR3 protein: CASSYLREAFF

D gene: NA
V gene: TRBV30
J gene: TRBJ2-3
CDR3 protein: CAWKEGSRWLDTQYF

D gene: NA
V gene: TRBV18
J gene: TRBJ2-1
CDR3 protein: CASSPAMKGVGNEQFF

D gene: TRBD1
V gene: TRBV5-4
J gene: TRBJ2-5
CDR3 protein: CASSLAQDRGRKTQYF

D gene: NA
V gene: TRBV6-5
J gene: TRBJ1-2
CDR3 protein: CASNREGRGYGYTF

D gene: NA
V gene: TRBV29-1
J gene: TRBJ2-7
CDR3 protein: CSVGSAGNEQYF

D gene: NA
V gene: TRBV28
J gene: TRBJ2-7
CDR3 protein: CASTPLGPSYEQYF

D gene: TRBD1
V gene: TRBV18
J gene: TRBJ2-4
CDR3 protein: CASSPQLDRGGKNIQYF

D gene: TRBD1
V gene: TRBV5-1
J gene: TRBJ1-2
CDR3 protein: CASSLGGTGGSLNGYTF

D gene: NA
V gene: TRBV4-1
J gene: TRBJ2-5
CDR3 protein: CASSHPSRMVAEETQYF

D gene: TRBD2
V gene: TRBV30
J gene: TRBJ2-5
CDR3 protein: CAWSVAGGGETQYF

D gene: TRBD1
V gene: TRBV6-1
J gene: TRBJ1-6
CDR3 protein: CASSGDRGWGYNSPLHF

D gene: NA
V gene: TRBV28
J gene: TRBJ2-7
CDR3 protein: CASSSFGRGVTYEQYF